The 3 T cell receptor beta chains given below trace back to one sample, sequenced in a study of somatic mutations in cytotoxic T cells in rheumatoid arthritis. The repertoire was sequenced with immunoSEQ multiplex PCR; TCRdb's copy has only in-frame clones and lacks some. The sample lists 15,000 or so clones; 70% to 80% were seen once. The sample comprised CD8+ T cells sorted from blood. These receptors all stem from an adult with rheumatoid arthritis.

V is TRBV6-5 and J is TRBJ2-3, with D unresolved. V lost 2 bases, J lost 2 bases, and 11 bases lay in between. This CDR3 spans 15 amino acids. Per the germline V gene, CDR1 is MNHEY and CDR2 is SVGAGI. CDR3 DNA sequence: TGTGCCAGCAGTTACAATCCAACACACACAGATACGCAGTATTTT. Translation gives CASSYNPTHTDTQYF.

This chain links TRBV27 with TRBJ2-2; a possible D gene is TRBD2 (5 bases). The CDR3 length is 13 residues. CDR1 is MNHEY, CDR2 SMNVEV, per germline (reference sequence). Trimming shortened V by 3 bases and J by 4 bases, and 6 bases separated the two germline ends. The CDR3, as DNA: TGTGCCAGCAGTTTGGGAGTCACCGGGGAGCTGTTTTTT. Protein: CASSLGVTGELFF.

The V gene is TRBV28, the J gene TRBJ1-6; D gene unclear. The germline gives CDR1 MDHEN, CDR2 SYDVKM. V lost 8 bases and J lost 1, with 15 bases in between. The CDR3 length is 16 residues. The CDR3, as DNA: TGTGCCAGCGCTTCCCCATTTGAGTCCTATAATTCACCCCTCCACTTT. Its protein product is CASASPFESYNSPLHF.